This T cell receptor beta chain emerged from a study of T-cell reconstitution after alpha-beta-depleted transplantation in children (dated by TCRdb to between 2015 and 2016). Regarding the study in general: Using TCR repertoire profiling, the study followed T-cell immune reconstitution in a quantitative way in children after TCRalphabeta/CD19-depleted allogeneic hematopoietic cell transplantation. Overall results and qualifications from the work: In some patients, the high TCRbeta diversity seen at day 60 was put down to recipient T cells and intrathymic progenitors that had survived conditioning. Apparently early alphabetaT-cell count recovery about two months after transplant reportedly relied on only several hundred rapidly expanded clones derived from non-depleted graft cells. The frequencies of hyperexpanded clones fell over the following months, and after one year, T-cell counts and TCRbeta diversity were mostly attributed to newly produced T cells.

Library preparation was by PCR. Sequenced on an Illumina HiSeq 2500. Molecular barcoding was employed in the preparation of TCR libraries, with unique molecular identifiers being used to normalize TCRbeta repertoire quantification. TCRdb cleaned the public reads at Q25 with fastp, built clones with MiXCR and kept in-frame beta chains. Rows with a matching CDR3 protein are joined into one entry that keeps the most common DNA and genes. This sample is represented by some 200,000 distinct CDR3 sequences; 8.4% of them were singletons. Together, the top ten hold roughly a third of the sample. Reading the label with the study, this specimen's treatment or condition is: allogeneic hematopoietic cell transplantation with graft depleted of TCRalphabeta T cells and CD19 B cells. The transplant recipients were children given TCRalphabeta/CD19-depleted allogeneic hematopoietic cell grafts. Reading from cysteine to phenylalanine, the CDR3 counts 15 amino acids. This entry keeps only the CDR3 DNA: 45 bases, framed from base 1.

This clonotype was counted a few times. Which antigen it targets is not known. No quality values exist for individual bases; no much larger clone is one base distant. The TCR comes from a male patient between 2 and 10 years old who had a stem cell transplant for acute myeloid leukemia, so the T cells may come from the graft donor. Sequencing used PBMCs, mostly from graft donor cells, obtained 360 days after TCRalphabeta/CD19-depleted stem cell transplant. Rearrangement joined TRBV21-1 to TRBJ2-1; the table gives TRBD1 as D, unverified against the DNA. TRBV21-1 represents a pseudogene. CDR3 protein: CASSKDHRAYNEQFF. The base sequence is TGTGCCAGCAGCAAAGATCACCGGGCCTACAATGAGCAGTTCTTC.